The source of this T cell receptor (beta chain) is a study of cytomegalovirus exposure and HLA in healthy donors. As for the study in general: Per a later analysis, the roughly 690 first-cohort and some 110 validation repertoires shared one platform.

V was shortened by 4 bases and J by 1 base, with 10 bases between the two germline ends. This CDR3 region has 14 residues. Germline loops: CDR1 MNHEY, CDR2 SVGAGI. Study results and limitations: Despite most TCR sequences being rare, some public TCRs occurred in many donors.

Libraries were prepared by immunoSEQ multiplex PCR; TCRdb keeps only in-frame clonotypes and omits some of them. The table includes some 98,000 clones, more than 75% detected once. In the case of this clone: What it binds is not known.

The sequenced sample was PBMCs. This rearrangement joins TRBV6-5 to TRBJ1-1; D not certain. This clonotype was obtained from a man aged 18-30 years in good health and CMV-seropositive. CDR3 region: CASSWGGRNTEAFF. DNA of the CDR3: TGTGCCAGCAGTTGGGGAGGGCGGAACACTGAAGCTTTCTTT.